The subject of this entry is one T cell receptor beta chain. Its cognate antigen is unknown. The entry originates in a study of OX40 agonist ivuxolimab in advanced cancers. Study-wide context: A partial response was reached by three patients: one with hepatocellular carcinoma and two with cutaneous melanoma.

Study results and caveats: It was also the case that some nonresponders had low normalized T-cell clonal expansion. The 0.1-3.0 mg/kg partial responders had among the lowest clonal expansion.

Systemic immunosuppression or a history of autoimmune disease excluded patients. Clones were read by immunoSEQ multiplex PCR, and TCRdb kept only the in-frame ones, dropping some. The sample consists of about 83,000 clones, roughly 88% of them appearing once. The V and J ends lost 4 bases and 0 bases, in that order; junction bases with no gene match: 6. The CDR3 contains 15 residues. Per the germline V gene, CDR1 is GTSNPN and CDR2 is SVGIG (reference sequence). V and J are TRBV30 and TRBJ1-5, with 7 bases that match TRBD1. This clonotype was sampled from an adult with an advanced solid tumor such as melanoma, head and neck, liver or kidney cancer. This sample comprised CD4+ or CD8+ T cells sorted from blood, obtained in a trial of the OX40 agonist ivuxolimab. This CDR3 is CAWTAGQNSNQPQHF. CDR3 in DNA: TGTGCCTGGACCGCGGGACAGAATAGCAATCAGCCCCAGCATTTT.